This is a list of T cell receptor beta chains from one sample in a study of CD8+ T cells in alopecia areata. Method: immunoSEQ multiplex PCR; TCRdb's copy keeps in-frame clones and lacks some. Of some 200,000 clones detected, about three fifths appear once; the ten largest clones hold approximately 3.3%. The sample in question was CD4+ T cells sorted from blood, obtained at week 4, from a patient treated with tofacitinib. Receptors originate from a human donor with alopecia areata. The CDR3 runs from the conserved cysteine through the conserved F or W. The D gene is left open where the match is weak. Some rows have no size entry. The others give once, few or many, or a class for an expanded clone.

abundance,j_gene,v_gene,d_gene,CDR3nt,CDR3aa
NA,TRBJ1-6,TRBV5-1,NA,TGCGCCAGCAGCTTGGTCGCAGGGGATTCACCCCTCCACTTT,CASSLVAGDSPLHF
NA,TRBJ2-5,TRBV29-1,NA,TGCAGCTTTCTTGAAGATGTGGGTGGTCAGACCCAGTACTTC,CSFLEDVGGQTQYF
NA,TRBJ1-5,TRBV30,NA,TGTGCCTGGAGTGTCCGGGAGTTCAACCCAGCACAAGGTCAGCCCCAGCATTTT,CAWSVREFNPAQGQPQHF
few,TRBJ1-6,TRBV28,NA,TGTGCCAGCATATCCCGGGCCGGGAATTCACCCCTCCACTTT,CASISRAGNSPLHF
NA,TRBJ1-5,TRBV2,TRBD1,TGTGCCAGCACTCAGGGGGAAGGACTTCGCCAGCCCCAGCATTTT,CASTQGEGLRQPQHF
NA,TRBJ1-2,TRBV11-3,NA,TGTGCCAGCAGTAGGCTGATCTCGCCTAACTATGGCTACACCTTC,CASSRLISPNYGYTF
NA,TRBJ1-5,TRBV27,NA,TGTGCCAGCAGCACCGGATCCCGGGCCAGGGATCGGCAGCCCCAGCATTTT,CASSTGSRARDRQPQHF
few,TRBJ2-1,TRBV6-6,TRBD2,TGTGCCAGCACCGGGACTAGGAGGAGTTCCTACAATGAGCAGTTCTTC,CASTGTRRSSYNEQFF
few,TRBJ2-6,TRBV5-1,NA,TGCGCCAGCAGGGAGCTGCTGGGAGGCCCCACTGGGGCCAACGTCCTGACTTTC,CASRELLGGPTGANVLTF
NA,TRBJ2-1,TRBV18,TRBD1,TGTGCCAGCTCACCACCGCCAAAAGGGGACAGGGATAGCTCCTACAATGAGCAGTTCTTC,CASSPPPKGDRDSSYNEQFF
few,TRBJ1-3,TRBV2,NA,TGTGCCAGCAGTGAACACCTTGTCACCCTCTCTGGAAACACCATATATTTT,CASSEHLVTLSGNTIYF
NA,TRBJ2-5,TRBV23-1,NA,TGCGCCAGCAGTCAATCTAAGGACCAAGAGACCCAGTACTTC,CASSQSKDQETQYF
NA,TRBJ2-3,TRBV9,TRBD2,TGTGCCAGCAGCGTAGGGCCTAGCGGGGGCACAGATACGCAGTATTTT,CASSVGPSGGTDTQYF
NA,TRBJ2-3,TRBV5-1,TRBD2,TGCGCCAGCAGCAGCATAGCGGGGGGCAGCACAGATACGCAGTATTTT,CASSSIAGGSTDTQYF
few,TRBJ1-3,TRBV7-9,NA,TGTGCCAGCAGCCCCTTTTCCGGGGACACCATATATTTT,CASSPFSGDTIYF
few,TRBJ2-5,TRBV7-8,TRBD2,TGTGCCAGCAGTCCGGGACTAGCGGTTGTGGCCCAGTACTTC,CASSPGLAVVAQYF
NA,TRBJ2-1,TRBV5-6,TRBD2,TGTGCCAGCAGTATGAGCGGGGGGAGCGATGAGCAGTTCTTC,CASSMSGGSDEQFF
once,TRBJ2-5,TRBV7-2,NA,TGTGCCAGCAGCTCCCTGATGGGACAAGAGACCCAGTACTTC,CASSSLMGQETQYF
NA,TRBJ2-5,TRBV23-1,NA,TGCGCCAGCATCGATGAGACCCAGTACTTC,CASIDETQYF
NA,TRBJ2-3,TRBV29-1,NA,TGCAGCGTTACTATGGGCAGAGGGTCCACAGATACGCAGTATTTT,CSVTMGRGSTDTQYF
NA,TRBJ2-5,TRBV7-2,NA,TGTGCCAGCAGCTCCGGACCATTATGGGAGACCCAGTACTTC,CASSSGPLWETQYF
few,TRBJ2-5,TRBV28,NA,TGTGCCAGCAGTTTATACGGAGAGACCCAGTACTTC,CASSLYGETQYF
once,TRBJ1-1,TRBV5-1,NA,TGCGCCAGCAGCTCACGGACAACCGACACTGAAGCTTTCTTT,CASSSRTTDTEAFF
NA,TRBJ2-6,TRBV7-2,TRBD1,TGTGCCAGTATACTTCCGGGACAGGGAGGGTCTGGGGCCAACGTCCTGACTTTC,CASILPGQGGSGANVLTF
NA,TRBJ1-6,TRBV27,NA,TGTGCCAGCAGTTTACTGAGTTCACCCCTCCACTTT,CASSLLSSPLHF
NA,TRBJ1-1,TRBV30,NA,TGTGCCTGGCGCAAAGGAGTGAACACTGAAGCTTTCTTT,CAWRKGVNTEAFF
NA,TRBJ2-7,TRBV6-6,NA,TGTGCCAGCAGTTACTCCCTGTGGGAGCAGTACTTC,CASSYSLWEQYF
NA,TRBJ1-5,TRBV7-2,NA,TGTGCCAGCAGCGCTTACCCAGGAACCAATCAGCCCCAGCATTTT,CASSAYPGTNQPQHF
few,TRBJ1-2,TRBV29-1,TRBD1,TGCAGCGCAGGAACGACAGGGAGGGGAAAGTATGGCTACACCTTC,CSAGTTGRGKYGYTF
NA,TRBJ2-1,TRBV4-1,TRBD2,TGCGCCAGCAGCCACCGGACTAGGTTCAATGAGCAGTTCTTC,CASSHRTRFNEQFF
NA,TRBJ1-1,TRBV6-5,NA,TGTGCCAGCAGTAGGAGTCGGGGGAACACTGAAGCTTTCTTT,CASSRSRGNTEAFF
NA,TRBJ2-3,TRBV30,TRBD2,TGTGCCTGGAGTGCCAAGGCGGGGGGGATCACAGATACGCAGTATTTT,CAWSAKAGGITDTQYF
many,TRBJ1-1,TRBV6-5,NA,TGTGCCAGCAGTTCCCTAAAGGCGCCGAGGACTGAAGCTTTCTTT,CASSSLKAPRTEAFF
NA,TRBJ2-5,TRBV2,NA,TGTGCCAGCAGTGAATCGGGGGAGACCCAGTACTTC,CASSESGETQYF
NA,TRBJ1-5,TRBV6-5,TRBD1,TGTGCCAGCAGTTCGGGACAGGGTCGGGGTCAGCCCCAGCATTTT,CASSSGQGRGQPQHF
many,TRBJ2-7,TRBV18,TRBD1,TGTGCCAGCTCGTCTATCAGGGGGCAGAGATCCTACGAGCAGTACTTC,CASSSIRGQRSYEQYF
NA,TRBJ1-2,TRBV2,TRBD1,TGTGCCAGCAGTGAAGCGCGGGGGACAGGATATGGCTACACCTTC,CASSEARGTGYGYTF
NA,TRBJ2-2,TRBV5-1,NA,TGCGCCAGCAGCCCCGGGACGGCGAACACCGGGGAGCTGTTTTTT,CASSPGTANTGELFF
once,TRBJ2-7,TRBV5-1,NA,TGCGCCAGCAGCTTGGCCTCGGACCCGCGGGTCTACGAGCAGTACTTC,CASSLASDPRVYEQYF
NA,TRBJ2-5,TRBV9,TRBD2,TGTGCCAGCAGCGTGGGGGTGGGACTAACGAAAGAGACCCAGTACTTC,CASSVGVGLTKETQYF
NA,TRBJ1-2,TRBV5-1,TRBD1,TGCGCCAGCAGCGGGACAGGGGATGGCTACACCTTC,CASSGTGDGYTF
NA,TRBJ2-5,TRBV5-6,NA,TGTGCCAGCAGCTTGGACTACCTCGGGACCCAGTACTTC,CASSLDYLGTQYF
once,TRBJ2-5,TRBV27,NA,TGTGCCCCGGCCCATTCCCGGGGCCAGTACTTC,CAPAHSRGQYF
few,TRBJ2-5,TRBV7-2,NA,TGTGCCAGCACCACCCGTACTAGCCAAGAGACCCAGTACTTC,CASTTRTSQETQYF
NA,TRBJ2-5,TRBV15,NA,TGTGCCACCAGCAAGAAAGGGAAGGAGGGAGAGACCCAGTACTTC,CATSKKGKEGETQYF
NA,TRBJ2-5,TRBV6-1,TRBD2,TGTGCCAGCAGTGAACGGGGGGGCTCAGAGACCCAGTACTTC,CASSERGGSETQYF
few,TRBJ1-6,TRBV7-9,NA,TGTGCCAGCAGCCGACAGGTTAAGGGTTCACCCCTCCACTTT,CASSRQVKGSPLHF
NA,TRBJ1-5,TRBV29-1,TRBD1,TGCAGCGTAGCCACCGGGACAGGGGATCAGCCCCAGCATTTT,CSVATGTGDQPQHF
NA,TRBJ2-7,TRBV27,NA,TGTGCCAGCAGTATGACAGGGAGGTACGAGCAGTACTTC,CASSMTGRYEQYF
NA,TRBJ1-2,TRBV29-1,NA,TGCAGCGTTGGGCAGGGGCCTGACTATGGCTACACCTTC,CSVGQGPDYGYTF
NA,TRBJ2-7,TRBV29-1,NA,TGCAGCGGACAGGTAGTGAACGAGCAGTACTTC,CSGQVVNEQYF